This is a list of T cell receptor beta chains from one sample in a study of beta chain features in type 1 diabetes. Assay used: immunoSEQ multiplex PCR; TCRdb lists only in-frame clones, some missing. The table shows about 640,000 clones, with 9.5% to 15% occurring only once. Material for sequencing was naive CD4+ T cells from blood. These receptor sequences come from a man in his thirties or forties with type 1 diabetes. The conserved cysteine and the conserved F or W are not part of the CDR3 here.

J: TRBJ1-1
V: TRBV7-9
CDR3: ASSSGQYTEAF

J: TRBJ1-2
V: TRBV2
CDR3: ASRTDGYGYT

J: TRBJ1-4
V: TRBV9
CDR3: ASSVGTDEKLF

J: TRBJ1-2
V: TRBV5-6
CDR3: ASSLDRDSGYT

J: TRBJ2-5
V: TRBV7-2
CDR3: ASSLSGTTAETQY

J: TRBJ2-5
V: TRBV27
CDR3: ASSINRPRGETQY

J: TRBJ2-1
V: TRBV4-3
CDR3: ASSQERGSSNEQF

J: TRBJ2-7
V: TRBV7-2
CDR3: ASSSHYDGGQY

J: TRBJ2-7
V: TRBV6-5
CDR3: ASSYLQGYYEQY

J: TRBJ1-2
V: TRBV2
CDR3: ASSEKPLGQGANGYT

J: TRBJ2-1
V: TRBV9
CDR3: ASSVGGGARNEQF

J: TRBJ2-5
V: TRBV20-1
CDR3: SARDRAAEY

J: TRBJ2-3
V: TRBV5-4
CDR3: ASSLGTSGGPETQY

J: TRBJ1-6
V: TRBV11-2
CDR3: ASSLLVSGAISPLH

J: TRBJ2-7
V: TRBV6-6
CDR3: ASSTTYEQY

J: TRBJ1-5
V: TRBV6-6
CDR3: ASSPTGNQPQH

J: TRBJ2-5
V: TRBV4-2
CDR3: ASSPGGQQSGETQY

J: TRBJ1-6
V: TRBV7-2
CDR3: ASSLSRGLGSPLH

J: TRBJ2-2
V: TRBV2
CDR3: ASSRTRTANTGELF

J: TRBJ1-2
V: TRBV7-8
CDR3: ASSLEGFTGAANYGYT

J: TRBJ1-5
V: TRBV15
CDR3: ATSEITPDVINQPQH

J: TRBJ2-5
V: TRBV10-3
CDR3: AISELGGPQY

J: TRBJ1-2
V: TRBV29-1
CDR3: SVEPGVAGVYGYT

J: TRBJ2-3
V: TRBV5-1
CDR3: ASSFGGGSTDTQY

J: TRBJ1-2
V: TRBV6-6
CDR3: ASDRGPYGYT

J: TRBJ1-3
V: TRBV4-2
CDR3: ASSQGPGPEPVGNTIY

J: TRBJ2-7
V: TRBV28
CDR3: ASSRNRGYESYEQY

J: TRBJ1-5
V: TRBV19
CDR3: ASSMGTDSNQPQH

J: TRBJ1-2
V: TRBV4-1
CDR3: ASSPYEHTYGYT

J: TRBJ2-3
V: TRBV9
CDR3: ASNLAQADTQY

J: TRBJ1-5
V: TRBV30
CDR3: AWSGTGDQPQH

J: TRBJ2-5
V: TRBV29-1
CDR3: SGSTGQSRETQY

J: TRBJ2-7
V: TRBV2
CDR3: ASSDPRTSGGWEQY

J: TRBJ2-3
V: TRBV2
CDR3: ASRIASDTQY

J: TRBJ2-1
V: TRBV7-2
CDR3: ASSLYLQGYNEQF

J: TRBJ1-3
V: TRBV5-4
CDR3: ASSPDSKFSGNTIY